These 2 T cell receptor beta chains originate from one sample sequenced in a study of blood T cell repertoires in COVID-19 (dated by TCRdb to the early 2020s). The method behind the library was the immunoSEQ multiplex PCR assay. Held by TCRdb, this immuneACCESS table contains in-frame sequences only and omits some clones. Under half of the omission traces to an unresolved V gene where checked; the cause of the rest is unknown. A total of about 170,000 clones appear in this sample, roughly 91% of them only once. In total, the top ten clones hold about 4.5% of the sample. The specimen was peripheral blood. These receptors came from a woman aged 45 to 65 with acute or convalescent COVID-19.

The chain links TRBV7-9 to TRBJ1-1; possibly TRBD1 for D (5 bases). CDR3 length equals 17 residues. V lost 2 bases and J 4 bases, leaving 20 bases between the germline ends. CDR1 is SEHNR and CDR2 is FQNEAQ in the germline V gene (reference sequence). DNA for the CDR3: TGTGCCAGCAGCTTACCCCGGGGGTGGGGTTTGGGCACTGAAGCTTTCTTT. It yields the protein CASSLPRGWGLGTEAFF.

The CDR3 protein is CASSRNDRGLGAFF. In nucleotides, the CDR3 is TGTGCCAGCAGCCGCAATGACAGGGGGCTTGGAGCTTTCTTT. V is TRBV3-1 (or the pseudogene TRBV3-2) and J is TRBJ1-1, with 10 bases aligning to TRBD1. With V trimmed by 4 bases and J by 10 bases, 9 bases remained unmatched. The CDR3 runs 14 residues. From germline, CDR1 is LGHDT and CDR2 YNNKEL (reference sequence).